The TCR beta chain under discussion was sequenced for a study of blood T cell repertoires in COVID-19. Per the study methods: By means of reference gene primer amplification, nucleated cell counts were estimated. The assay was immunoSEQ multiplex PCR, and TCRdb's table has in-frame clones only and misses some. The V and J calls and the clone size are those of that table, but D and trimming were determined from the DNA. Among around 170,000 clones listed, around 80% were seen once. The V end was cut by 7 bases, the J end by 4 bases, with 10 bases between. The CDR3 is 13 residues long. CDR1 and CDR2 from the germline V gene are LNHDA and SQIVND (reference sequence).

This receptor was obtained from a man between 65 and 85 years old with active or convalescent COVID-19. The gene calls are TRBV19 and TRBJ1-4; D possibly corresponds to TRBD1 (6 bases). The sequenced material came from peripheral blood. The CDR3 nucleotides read TGTGCCAGTAACAGGGCCAATAATGAAAAACTGTTTTTT. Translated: CASNRANNEKLFF.